The present T cell receptor beta chain was sequenced within a study of neurological immune-mediated disorders. Findings of the study overall: CDR3 amino acid sequences found in expanded clones were never shared across subjects, suggesting private repertoires in all groups.

This clonotype has ten or more counts. Antigen: not known. Germline V gives CDR1 SGHRS, CDR2 YFSETQ. CDR3 length: 14 amino acids. Trimming cost V 4 bases and J 3 bases, with 13 bases left between them. A 10-nucleotide random UMI tagged transcripts in template-switch 5'RACE cDNA synthesis. TCRdb independently ran MiXCR on the 5' RACE reads; one entry per CDR3 protein. Of 65,000 to 90,000 distinct CDR3 sequences in the sample, approximately 5% were seen once. The chain uses TRBV5-1 and TRBJ1-2; D possibly corresponds to TRBD1 (5 bases). This TCR was recovered from a woman aged 25 to 45 with multiple sclerosis. The source material was PBMCs. This CDR3 reads CASSPRDPYYGYTF. The CDR3 coding sequence is TGCGCCAGCAGCCCCCGGGACCCCTACTATGGCTACACCTTC.